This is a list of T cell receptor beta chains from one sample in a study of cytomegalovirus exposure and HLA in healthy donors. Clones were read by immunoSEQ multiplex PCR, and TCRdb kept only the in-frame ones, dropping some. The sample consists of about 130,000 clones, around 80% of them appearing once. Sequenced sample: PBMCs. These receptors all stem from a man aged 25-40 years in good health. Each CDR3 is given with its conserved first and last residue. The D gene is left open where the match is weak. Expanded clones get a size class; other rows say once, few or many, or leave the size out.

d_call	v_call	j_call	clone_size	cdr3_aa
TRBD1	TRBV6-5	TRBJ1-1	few	CASSYTAAGGASEAFF
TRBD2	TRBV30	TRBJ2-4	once	CAWSVPGGRLSGGGKNIQYF
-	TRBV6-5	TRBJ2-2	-	CASSYETITGELFF
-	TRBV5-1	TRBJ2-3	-	CASSSTGGVPTDTQYF
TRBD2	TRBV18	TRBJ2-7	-	CASLGTSGSYEQYF
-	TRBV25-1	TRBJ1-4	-	CASSGQGGNEKLFF
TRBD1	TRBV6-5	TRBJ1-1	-	CASSYSRGLNTEAFF
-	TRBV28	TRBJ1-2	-	CASKHQPGGIHGYTF
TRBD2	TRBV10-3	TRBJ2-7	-	CAIRDPSGRNDEQYF
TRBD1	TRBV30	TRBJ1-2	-	CACQRRGRGNGYTF
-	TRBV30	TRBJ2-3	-	CAWSQADGTDTQYF
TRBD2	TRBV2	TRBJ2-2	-	CASRLAGESGELFF
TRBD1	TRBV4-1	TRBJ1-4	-	CASSAPGTGKGKLFF
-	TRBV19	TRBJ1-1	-	CASSPRGGLGAFF
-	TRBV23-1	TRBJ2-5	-	CASSRLEAPLPQTQYF
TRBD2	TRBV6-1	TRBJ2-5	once	CASSEYPSGSKETQYF
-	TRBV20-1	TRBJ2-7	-	CSARVGGEQYF
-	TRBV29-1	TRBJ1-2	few	CSVGGTDLGGGYGYTF
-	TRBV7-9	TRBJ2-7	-	CSSSYLQGTYEQYF
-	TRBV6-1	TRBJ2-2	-	CASSGQNTGELFF
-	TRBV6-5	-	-	CASSYGGGGLSYEQYF
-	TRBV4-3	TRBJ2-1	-	CASSQVSPAGQGEQFF
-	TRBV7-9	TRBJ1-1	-	CASSLEAPGAFF
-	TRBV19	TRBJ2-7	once	CASSIASASYEQYF
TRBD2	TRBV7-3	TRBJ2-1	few	CASSPLGGVTSGISYNEQFF
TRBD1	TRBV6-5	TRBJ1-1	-	CASSHRDRNTEAFF
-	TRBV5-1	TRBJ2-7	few	CASSLGNSGLYEQYF
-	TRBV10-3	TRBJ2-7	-	CAVRRDSPSREQYF
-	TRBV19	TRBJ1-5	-	CASSIQGHQPQHF
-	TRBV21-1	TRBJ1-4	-	CASSPENGGAVWEKLFF
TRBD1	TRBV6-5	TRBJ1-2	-	CASSRDRDASGGYTF
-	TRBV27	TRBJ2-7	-	CASSLSTSYEQYF
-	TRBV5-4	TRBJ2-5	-	CASSLFGAAETQYF
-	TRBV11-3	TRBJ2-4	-	CASSPTEGSSPTAKNIQYF
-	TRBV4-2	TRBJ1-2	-	CASSQDPPRANTF
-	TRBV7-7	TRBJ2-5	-	CASSLGAGSPQQTQYF
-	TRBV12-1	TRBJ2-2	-	CASSLTRQANTGELFF
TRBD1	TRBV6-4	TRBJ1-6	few	CASSDSEGANSPLHF
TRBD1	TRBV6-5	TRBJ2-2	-	CASSYQGAGGELFF
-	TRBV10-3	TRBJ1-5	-	CAIRGRQGAQPQHF
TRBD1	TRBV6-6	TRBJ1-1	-	CASLLDREHTEAFF